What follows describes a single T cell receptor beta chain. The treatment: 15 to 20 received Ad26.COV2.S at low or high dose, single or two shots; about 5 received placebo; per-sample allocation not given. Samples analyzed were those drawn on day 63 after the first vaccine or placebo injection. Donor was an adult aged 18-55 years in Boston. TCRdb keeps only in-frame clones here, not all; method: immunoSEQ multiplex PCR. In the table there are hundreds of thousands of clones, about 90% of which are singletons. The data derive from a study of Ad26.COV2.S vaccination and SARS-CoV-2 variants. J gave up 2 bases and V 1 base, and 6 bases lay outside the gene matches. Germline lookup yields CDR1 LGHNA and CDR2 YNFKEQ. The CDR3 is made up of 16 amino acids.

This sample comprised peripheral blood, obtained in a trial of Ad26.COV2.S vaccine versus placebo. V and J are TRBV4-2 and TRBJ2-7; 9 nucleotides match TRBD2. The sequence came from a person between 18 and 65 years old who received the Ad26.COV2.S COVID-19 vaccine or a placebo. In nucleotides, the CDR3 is TGTGCCAGCAGCCAAGGGGGCGCGGGAGGGGCCTACGAGCAGTACTTC. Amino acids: CASSQGGAGGAYEQYF.